This T cell receptor (beta chain) came from a study of T cells in Graves' hyperthyroidism and ophthalmopathy (dated by TCRdb to about 2019). Some background on the complete study: Peripheral blood samples were taken at initial diagnosis, before any treatment was given. To identify distinguishing TCR V-J signatures, a discovery cohort of 95 to 100 patients was used, comprising 43 with Graves' ophthalmopathy and around 57 with stable Graves' hyperthyroidism. Prospective prediction of ophthalmopathy was tested in an independent validation cohort of 18 to 20 hyperthyroidism patients and 15 to 17 patients who later progressed to ophthalmopathy. For training and testing, the approximately 97 patients in the discovery cohort were randomly divided in a 7:3 ratio. The study also compared thyroid tissue and blood T-cell repertoires from more than 5 Graves' hyperthyroidism patients. Following sampling, methimazole starting at 30 mg daily was given to hyperthyroidism patients, and high-dose intravenous methylprednisolone was given to ophthalmopathy patients. TCR Vbeta CDR3 sequencing of 135 peripheral blood samples (over 40 ophthalmopathy, around 80 hyperthyroidism and some 17 progressor patients) is reported in the paper.

This clonotype was seen many times. Its antigen is unknown. There are no base qualities to consult, and no much larger clone falls within one base. In the ophthalmopathy patients, disease was moderately to severely active, with a Clinical Activity Score of 3 or more, a NOSPECS grade of 4 or more, and a duration of less than 3 months. The study excluded patients with uncontrolled infections, other autoimmune diseases, pregnancy or lactation. Diagnoses relied on clinical symptoms, serum thyroxine and TRAb, thyroid ultrasound and orbital computed tomography. Ficoll-Paque density gradient centrifugation was used to isolate PBMCs from 8.5 to 10 ml of fresh peripheral blood. Trizol reagent was used to extract total RNA, and RNA quality was then checked on an Agilent 2100 Bioanalyzer. At the junction V is shortened by 0 bases and J by 3 bases, with 13 bases in between. CDR1 and CDR2, per the germline V gene, are SGHRS and YFSETQ. The CDR3 has 15 amino acids, counting the end cysteine and phenylalanine. Only CDR3 DNA is held: 45 bases, read in frame from base 1.

Amplification of TCR beta CDR3 regions was carried out from RNA transcripts. The first round of RT-PCR for the TCR CDR3 was performed with the HTBI primer set and the Qiagen OneStep RT-PCR kit. Libraries were constructed in a second round of multiplex PCR, after which size selection and purification were carried out. Sequencing of the libraries was done on an Illumina HiSeq2000 using paired-end 100 bp reads. Regarding the original processing steps: SOAPnuke was used to process the raw data, with reads discarded if the reads contained adapters or uncalled bases, had a mean Phred below 15, or lacked an exact constant-primer or identifier match. High-quality paired reads were merged using COPE v1.2.5, and each unique nucleotide sequence was defined as a clonotype. MiTCR v1.1 was used to align the clonotypes against IMGT TRBV, TRBD and TRBJ reference segments. Analysis was restricted to V-J combinations with a frequency above 0.0001, which covered roughly 99% of repertoires. A TCS score was defined as the ratio between F50 (clonal expansion) and ExV (chaos), using BLOSUM62-based TCRdist between CDR3 peptides within each V-J. Welch's t-statistics and random forest reduced some 510 V-J features to 13, which were used in a naive Bayes classifier (R e1071). TCRdb reworked the public reads: Q25 trimming with fastp, MiXCR clone assembly, productive beta chains retained. Rows are unified per CDR3 protein, each entry keeping the most common DNA and genes. V and J calls and clone size were set by TCRdb, not the authors. This sample has 500,000 to 650,000 distinct CDR3 sequences in its table, and 14% of those were observed once. The ten largest clones take up around 13% of the sample.

Overall study outcomes, separate from this receptor: Most expanded thyroid clonotypes (frequency above 0.001) were also detected in blood, a finding suggesting that blood repertoires may reflect thyroid immune responses. A model built on a 13 V-J signature distinguished ophthalmopathy from stable hyperthyroidism, reaching roughly 88% sensitivity and under 84% specificity in cross-validation and 80%/75% in testing. No statistical method was used to fix the sample size in advance, and group allocation was not hidden from the investigators. In validation, progression to ophthalmopathy was predicted by the model with around 71% sensitivity and 72.22% specificity, a median of roughly 6.4 months before onset.

The sequencing input was blood. The sequence derives from a woman aged 50 to 65 with Graves' ophthalmopathy. This sequence uses TRBV5-1 and TRBJ2-7; the D gene is perhaps TRBD1 or TRBD2, each of them matching over 6 bases. The CDR3: CASSLVGGHRYEQYF. The nucleotide sequence reads as follows: TGCGCCAGCAGCTTGGTCGGGGGACACCGCTACGAGCAGTACTTC.